This TCR beta chain was obtained from a study of blood T cell repertoires in COVID-19. Overall study context: In each case, the material was cDNA or gDNA derived from T cells, B-cell-depleted T cells, or PBMCs.

Authors' methods: Counts of nucleated cells, estimated from reference gene primer amplification, were obtained. The protocol was immunoSEQ multiplex PCR, while the TCRdb copy is restricted to in-frame clones and leaves out a portion. The V and J calls and clone size come from that table; D and trimming were worked out from the DNA. The sample lists 120,000 to 150,000 clones, more than 70% occurring once. The ends lost 4 bases at V and 0 bases at J; junction bases unmatched: 2. The CDR3 is made up of 17 amino acids. Germline lookup yields CDR1 MGHRA and CDR2 YSYEKL. The clonotype originates from a human donor in a cohort sampled during active COVID-19. The V call is TRBV4-1, the J call TRBJ2-3; TRBD2 aligns across 15 bases. The sequenced material came from peripheral blood. The CDR3 nucleotides read TGCGCCAGCAGCCTAGGACTAGCGGGGGGGAGCACAGATACGCAGTATTTT. This codes for CASSLGLAGGSTDTQYF.